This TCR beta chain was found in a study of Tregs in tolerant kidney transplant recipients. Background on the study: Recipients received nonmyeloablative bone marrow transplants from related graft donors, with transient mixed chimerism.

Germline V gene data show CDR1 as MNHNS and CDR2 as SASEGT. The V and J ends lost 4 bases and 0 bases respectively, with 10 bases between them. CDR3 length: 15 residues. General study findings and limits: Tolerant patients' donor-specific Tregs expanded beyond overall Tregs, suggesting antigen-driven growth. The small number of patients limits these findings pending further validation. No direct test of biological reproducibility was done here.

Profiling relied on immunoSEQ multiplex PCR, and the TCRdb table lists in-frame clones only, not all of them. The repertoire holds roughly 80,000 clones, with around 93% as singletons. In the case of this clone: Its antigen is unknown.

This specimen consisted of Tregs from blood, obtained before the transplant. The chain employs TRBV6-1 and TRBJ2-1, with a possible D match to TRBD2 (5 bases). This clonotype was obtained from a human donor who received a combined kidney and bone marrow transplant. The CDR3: CASSVAADSYNEQFF. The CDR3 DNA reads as TGTGCCAGCAGTGTAGCAGCGGACTCCTACAATGAGCAGTTCTTC.